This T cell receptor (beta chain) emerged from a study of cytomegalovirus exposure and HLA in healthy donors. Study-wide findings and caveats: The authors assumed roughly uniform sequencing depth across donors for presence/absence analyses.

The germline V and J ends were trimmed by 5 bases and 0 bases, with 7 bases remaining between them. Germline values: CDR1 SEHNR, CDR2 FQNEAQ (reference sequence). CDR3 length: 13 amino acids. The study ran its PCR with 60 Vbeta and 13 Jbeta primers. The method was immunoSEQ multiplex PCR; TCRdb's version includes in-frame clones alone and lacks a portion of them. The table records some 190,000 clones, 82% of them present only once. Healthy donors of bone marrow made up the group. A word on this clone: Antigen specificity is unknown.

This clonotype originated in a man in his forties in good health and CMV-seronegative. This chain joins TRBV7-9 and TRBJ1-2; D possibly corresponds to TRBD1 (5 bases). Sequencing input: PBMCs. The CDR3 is CASSKDTNYGYTF. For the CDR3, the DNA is TGTGCCAGCAGCAAGGACACTAACTATGGCTACACCTTC. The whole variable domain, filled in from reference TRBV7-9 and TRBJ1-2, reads DTGVSQNPRHKITKRGQNVTFRCDPISEHNRLYWYRQTLGQGPEFLTYFQNEAQLEKSRLLSDRFSAERPKGSFSTLEIQRTEQGDSAMYLCASSKDTNYGYTFGSGTRLTVV.